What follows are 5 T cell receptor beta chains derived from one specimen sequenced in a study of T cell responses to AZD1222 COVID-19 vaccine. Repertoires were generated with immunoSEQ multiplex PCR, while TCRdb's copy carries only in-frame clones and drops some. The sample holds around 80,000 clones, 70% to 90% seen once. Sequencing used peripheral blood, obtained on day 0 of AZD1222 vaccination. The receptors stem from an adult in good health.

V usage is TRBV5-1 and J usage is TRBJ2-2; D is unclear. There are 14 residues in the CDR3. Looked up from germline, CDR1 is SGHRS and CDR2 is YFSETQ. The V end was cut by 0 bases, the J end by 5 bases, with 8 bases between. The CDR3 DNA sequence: TGCGCCAGCAGCTTGGCCCTTGGTACCGGGGAGCTGTTTTTT. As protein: CASSLALGTGELFF.

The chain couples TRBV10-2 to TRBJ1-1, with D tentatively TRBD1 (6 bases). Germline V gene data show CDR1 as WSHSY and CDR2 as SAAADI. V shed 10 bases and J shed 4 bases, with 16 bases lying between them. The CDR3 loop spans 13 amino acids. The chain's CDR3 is CATDGGGGTEAFF. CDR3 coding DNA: TGCGCCACCGACGGGGGAGGGGGCACTGAAGCTTTCTTT.

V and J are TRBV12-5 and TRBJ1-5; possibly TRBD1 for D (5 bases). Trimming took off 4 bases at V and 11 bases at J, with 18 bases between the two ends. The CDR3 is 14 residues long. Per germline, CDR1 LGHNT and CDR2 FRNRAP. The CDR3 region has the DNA TGTGCTAGTGGTTGGGACGGGGAATCAGCGGCCCAGCATTTT. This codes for CASGWDGESAAQHF.

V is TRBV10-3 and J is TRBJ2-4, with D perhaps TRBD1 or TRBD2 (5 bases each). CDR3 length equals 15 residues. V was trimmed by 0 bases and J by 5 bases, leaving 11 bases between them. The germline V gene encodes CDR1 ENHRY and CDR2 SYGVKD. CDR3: CAISESEGRQNIQYF. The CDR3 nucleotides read TGTGCCATCAGTGAGTCAGAGGGGCGGCAAAACATTCAGTACTTC.

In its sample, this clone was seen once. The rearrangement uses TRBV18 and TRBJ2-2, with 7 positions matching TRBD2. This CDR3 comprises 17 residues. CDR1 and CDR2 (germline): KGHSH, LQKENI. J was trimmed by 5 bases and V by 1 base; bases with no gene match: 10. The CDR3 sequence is CASSPRNLQGGTGELFF. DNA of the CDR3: TGTGCCAGCTCACCACGGAACTTGCAGGGAGGGACCGGGGAGCTGTTTTTT.